A selection of T cell receptor beta chains follows, all from one sample in a study of cytomegalovirus exposure and HLA in healthy donors. The data were produced by immunoSEQ multiplex PCR, yet TCRdb's version contains in-frame clones alone and is incomplete. The sample gives approximately 110,000 clones, over 75% of which show up once; 9.5% to 15% is in the top ten. Source material: PBMCs. These receptors were collected from a middle-aged woman in good health and CMV-seropositive. CDR3s include the opening cysteine and the closing phenylalanine or tryptophan. Fields, in order: clone size, V gene, J gene, D gene, CDR3 DNA, CDR3 protein. A D gene is named only where the DNA matches it firmly. Size values are once, few and many counts, or a class for expanded clones, and some rows have none.

once	TRBV14	TRBJ2-7	.	TGTGCCAGCTCGACAGCAAGCTCCTACGAGCAGTACTTC	CASSTASSYEQYF
.	TRBV10-3	TRBJ2-1	.	TGTGCCATCAGTGAGTCAGCTAGCAGCTCCTACAATGAGCAGTTCTTC	CAISESASSSYNEQFF
.	TRBV29-1	TRBJ2-7	TRBD2	TGCAGCGTCCACAGATCTAGCGGGAGTACGGGCGAGCAGTACTTC	CSVHRSSGSTGEQYF
.	TRBV7-8	TRBJ2-2	TRBD2	TGTGCCAGCAGCTTAAGGGCTAGCGGTAACACCGGGGAGCTGTTTTTT	CASSLRASGNTGELFF
.	TRBV6-5	TRBJ2-5	TRBD2	TGTGCCAGCAGTTACTCGGGGAGGGGAGCAGAGACCCAGTACTTC	CASSYSGRGAETQYF
.	TRBV7-2	TRBJ2-3	.	TGTGCCAGCAGCTTGGCGGGCGGAGGGGATACGCAGTATTTT	CASSLAGGGDTQYF
few	TRBV30	TRBJ1-1	.	TGTGCCTGGAGTGTATCCCCCCCCTCGAACACTGAAGCTTTCTTT	CAWSVSPPSNTEAFF
.	TRBV19	TRBJ1-5	.	TGTGCCAGTAGTATGGCCATTAATCAGCCCCAGCATTTT	CASSMAINQPQHF
.	TRBV5-1	TRBJ2-5	TRBD2	TGCGCCAGCAGCTCTAGCGGAGGTGAGACCCAGTACTTC	CASSSSGGETQYF
.	TRBV6-6	TRBJ1-5	.	TGTGCCAGCAGTTACTCGACAAGGCAGCCCCAGCATTTT	CASSYSTRQPQHF
.	TRBV4-1	TRBJ1-4	.	TGCGCCAGCAGCAAAGACGGAGGGGGGGATGAAAAACTGTTTTTT	CASSKDGGGDEKLFF
.	TRBV10-1	TRBJ1-2	.	TGCGCCAGCATCTCACAGTCGTTATACTATGGCTACACCTTC	CASISQSLYYGYTF
.	TRBV10-3	TRBJ2-7	.	TGTGCCATCAGTGAGAGGGAGGTGGGCCGCGGGCAGTACTTC	CAISEREVGRGQYF
.	TRBV7-3	TRBJ2-5	.	TGTGCCAGCAGCTTAAACCGGCTAGCAGAGACCCAGTACTTC	CASSLNRLAETQYF